Described below is a single TCR beta chain sequence and its context. The antigen remains undetermined. Repertoires were generated with immunoSEQ multiplex PCR, while TCRdb's copy carries only in-frame clones and drops some. The sample lists about 200,000 clones, about nine tenths occurring once. The CDR3 has 14 residues. CDR1 SGHTA and CDR2 FQGTGA come from the germline V gene. V lost 2 bases to trimming and J lost 3 bases, with 10 bases between them. It was the approximately 110-subject validation cohort, separate from the approximately 700-subject first cohort, to which the donors belonged. The data derive from a study of cytomegalovirus exposure and HLA in healthy donors. Study-wide findings and caveats: Per published reports, the classifier diagnosed cytomegalovirus status with high specificity and sensitivity. The study listed 150 to 200 cytomegalovirus-associated TCR beta chains. Most TCRs appeared rarely, but some public TCRs recurred in many donors.

The receptor was derived from a woman younger than 30 in good health and CMV-seropositive. The rearrangement uses TRBV7-3 and TRBJ2-5, with a tentative D call TRBD2 (6 bases). Specimen: PBMCs. CDR3 residues: CASSLGGIEETQYF. As DNA, the CDR3 is TGTGCCAGCAGCTTAGGAGGGATCGAAGAGACCCAGTACTTC.